Below, one TCR beta chain is given with its context. Its antigen is unknown. These data come from a study of blood T cells in healthy people across ages. The sample providers were healthy Caucasian people from Russia, aged about 6 to 90. Study observations and caveats: With donor CMV status unknown, expanded clonotype changes were possibly confounded.

The germline V and J ends were trimmed by 2 bases and 3 bases, with 21 bases remaining between them. Germline V CDR1 and CDR2: SGHTA, FQGNSA. This CDR3 is 18 amino acids long. The second PCR ran about 6 to 12 cycles with a sample-barcoded 5' primer and J-beta primers. One entry per CDR3 protein results from TCRdb running MiXCR on the 5' RACE reads. Among roughly 1,500,000 distinct CDR3 sequences listed, 34% were seen once. Material: blood. The chain is built from TRBV7-2 and TRBJ2-3; weak D call: TRBD2 (6 bases). This clonotype originated in a woman under 40 in good health. The CDR3, as DNA: TGTGCCAGCAGCTTATTGAATCTACTGGGGGGTGGAACAGATACGCAGTATTTT. It yields the protein CASSLLNLLGGGTDTQYF.